Presented here are 31 T cell receptor beta chains from one specimen sequenced in a study of PD-L1 blockade in urothelial cancer (dated by TCRdb to the late 2010s). The protocol used for the library was the immunoSEQ multiplex PCR assay. The table was pulled from immuneACCESS by TCRdb, which kept in-frame rearrangements only. Such tables lose some clones; where checked, under half of the loss comes from unresolved V genes, and the rest has no known cause. The sample data list roughly 20,000 clones, and just over 85% of these were observed just once. In total, the top ten clones hold roughly 3.7% of the sample. Here the sequenced sample was PBMCs, taken around atezolizumab (anti-PD-L1) treatment. The receptors shown here come from a man aged 50 to 59 with urothelial cancer.

The chain joins TRBV6-4 to TRBJ2-3; 7 bases match TRBD2. This CDR3 has 14 amino acids. The V gene's germline CDR1 is MRHNA and CDR2 SNTAGT. V was pared by 2 bases and J by 4 bases, with 3 bases of the junction left unmatched. This CDR3 reads CASSDTGGADTQYF. The CDR3 region has the DNA TGTGCCAGCAGTGACACGGGAGGAGCAGATACGCAGTATTTT.

The genes are TRBV27 and TRBJ2-1; TRBD2 matches at 11 bases. The germline V gene encodes CDR1 MNHEY and CDR2 SMNVEV (reference sequence). This CDR3 is 14 amino acids long. With V trimmed by 5 bases and J by 10 bases, 7 bases remained unmatched. The CDR3 region is CASSLGTSGKEQFF. CDR3 coding DNA: TGTGCCAGCAGTCTAGGGACTAGCGGTAAGGAGCAGTTCTTC.

This rearrangement joins TRBV5-4 to TRBJ2-7; 10 bases agree with TRBD2. Per germline, CDR1 SGHNT and CDR2 YYREEE (reference sequence). With 0 bases clipped from V and 0 bases from J, the junction kept 3 bases outside the gene matches. This CDR3 is built from 16 residues. The CDR3 DNA reads TGTGCCAGCAGCTTGGGGACTAGCGGCTACTCCTACGAGCAGTACTTC. Protein sequence: CASSLGTSGYSYEQYF.

The V call is TRBV15, the J call TRBJ1-1, with 8 bases lining up with TRBD1. This CDR3 has 16 amino acids. The junction had 9 bases not matched to a gene; V was cut back by 3 bases and J by 3 bases. The germline CDR1 and CDR2 sequences are LNHNV and YYDKDF (reference sequence). CDR3 residues: CATSSAGQGADTEAFF. In nucleotides, the CDR3 is TGTGCCACCAGCAGCGCCGGACAGGGAGCCGACACTGAAGCTTTCTTT. The variable domain in full, with the rest retrieved from reference TRBV15 and TRBJ1-1, is DAMVIQNPRYQVTQFGKPVTLSCSQTLNHNVMYWYQQKSSQAPKLLFHYYDKDFNNEADTPDNFQSRRPNTSFCFLDIRSPGLGDTAMYLCATSSAGQGADTEAFFGQGTRLTVV.

The chain carries TRBV5-1 and TRBJ1-2; weak D call: TRBD1 (5 bases). Germline values: CDR1 SGHRS, CDR2 YFSETQ. The CDR3 sequence is 16 residues long. Trimming stripped 3 bases from V and 4 bases from J, with 19 bases between. The CDR3 DNA sequence: TGCGCCAGCAGCTCCCTCGGGCAAGGGGCCTCCTATGGCTACACCTTC. This encodes CASSSLGQGASYGYTF.

The chain carries TRBV30 and TRBJ2-7; unclear D gene. CDR3 length: 12 residues. V was pared by 2 bases and J by 1 base, with 6 bases between. The V gene's germline CDR1 is GTSNPN and CDR2 SVGIG (reference sequence). The DNA of the CDR3 is TGTGCCTGGAGTCGAGAATCCTACGAGCAGTACTTC. The encoded protein is CAWSRESYEQYF. Filled out from reference TRBV30 and TRBJ2-7, the complete variable domain reads SQTIHQWPATLVQPVGSPLSLECTVEGTSNPNLYWYRQAAGRGLQLLFYSVGIGQISSEVPQNLSASRPQDRQFILSSKKLLLSDSGFYLCAWSRESYEQYFGPGTRLTVT.

The chain is built from TRBV2 and TRBJ1-1; TRBD1 matches at 7 bases. This CDR3 has 16 amino acids. Germline trimming cut 8 bases from V and 0 bases from J; bases unmatched to any gene: 12. Germline V gene lookup returns CDR1 SNHLY and CDR2 FYNNEI. CDR3 sequence: CASQASGQIMNTEAFF. The CDR3 nucleotides read TGTGCCAGCCAGGCCTCGGGACAGATCATGAACACTGAAGCTTTCTTT.

The chain recombines TRBV7-2 with TRBJ2-7, with D maybe TRBD1 (5 bases). Germline V gives CDR1 SGHTA, CDR2 FQGNSA. This CDR3 contains 14 residues. Deletions cut 1 base from V and 2 bases from J, with 9 bases between. CDR3 residues: CASSLGVGPYEQYF. As DNA, the CDR3 is TGTGCCAGCAGCTTAGGTGTGGGGCCCTACGAGCAGTACTTC.

The genes are TRBV5-4 and TRBJ1-6; the match to TRBD1 covers 7 bases. V trimming: 3 bases; J trimming: 0 bases; junction bases outside the gene matches: 12. This CDR3 has 19 amino acids. From germline, CDR1 is SGHNT and CDR2 YYREEE (reference sequence). DNA of the CDR3: TGTGCCAGCAGCTCACACCGGCCGGGACAGAGCTCCTATAATTCACCCCTCCACTTT. Translation: CASSSHRPGQSSYNSPLHF.

The chain uses TRBV6-1 and TRBJ1-5, with unresolved D. Germline CDR1 MNHNS, CDR2 SASEGT. The V end lost 2 bases, the J end lost 7 bases, and 12 bases lay between the germline ends. CDR3 length: 14 residues. The CDR3 DNA reads TGTGCCAGCAGTGAAAGGGCTCCGGGGCAGCCCCAGCATTTT. Protein product: CASSERAPGQPQHF.

V is TRBV5-5 and J is TRBJ2-1; 14 positions match TRBD2. The CDR3 runs 17 residues. Germline CDR1 is SGHKS and CDR2 is YYEKEE (reference sequence). With 4 bases clipped from V and 1 base from J, the junction kept 4 bases outside the gene matches. CDR3 sequence (DNA): TGTGCCAGCAGCAGGGGGACTAGCGGGAGTTCCTACAATGAGCAGTTCTTC. It encodes CASSRGTSGSSYNEQFF.

This chain connects TRBV25-1 to TRBJ2-7, with 11 bases fitting TRBD1. From germline, CDR1 is MGHDK and CDR2 SYGVNS. V lost 3 bases and J lost 5; bases outside the gene matches: 6. The CDR3 spans 15 residues. CDR3 DNA: TGTGCCAGCAGTGACGGGACAGGGGGTTTCCACGAGCAGTACTTC. Translating gives CASSDGTGGFHEQYF.

The rearrangement uses TRBV9 and TRBJ2-7; 8 nucleotides agree with TRBD1. Germline V gene lookup returns CDR1 SGDLS and CDR2 YYNGEE. Trimming took 3 bases from V and 1 from J; bases not matched to a gene: 3. The CDR3 consists of 14 residues. The CDR3 region is CASSGQGKSYEQYF. In nucleotides, the CDR3 is TGTGCCAGCAGCGGACAGGGGAAATCCTACGAGCAGTACTTC.

The rearrangement links TRBV19 to TRBJ2-1; 9 nucleotides match TRBD2. The V segment lost 4 bases and the J segment 8 bases; nucleotides outside the gene matches: 9. Per germline, CDR1 LNHDA and CDR2 SQIVND (reference sequence). This CDR3 has 15 residues. CDR3 loop: CASSNPRGGADEQFF. For the CDR3, the DNA is TGTGCCAGTAGTAACCCCCGCGGGGGGGCAGATGAGCAGTTCTTC.

This clone was detected only once. J is TRBJ1-5 and V is TRBV7-8, with a weak D call TRBD1 (5 bases). CDR1 and CDR2 (germline): SGHVS, FQNEAQ. CDR3 length: 17 amino acids. V dropped 1 base and J dropped 3 bases, with 16 bases sitting between them. In DNA, the CDR3 is TGTGCCAGCAGCTTAGGGTCCGGGGGAGGGAACAATCAGCCCCAGCATTTT. Amino acids: CASSLGSGGGNNQPQHF.

This clone was recorded once. CDR3 bases: TGCGCCAGCAGCCAAGTCGATATGGGACTGAGACGGGGCGAGCAGTACTTC. Its protein product is CASSQVDMGLRRGEQYF. The rearrangement joins TRBV4-1 to TRBJ2-7; tentative D call: TRBD2 (6 bases). The CDR3 totals 17 residues. The ends were cut back, 1 base at V and 6 bases at J, with 22 bases in the middle. Germline V gene lookup returns CDR1 MGHRA and CDR2 YSYEKL.

The gene calls are TRBV30 and TRBJ1-1; perhaps TRBD1 as D (6 bases). Trimming stripped 4 bases from V and 1 base from J, with 13 bases between. Germline CDR1 reads GTSNPN; CDR2 reads SVGIG (reference sequence). The CDR3 runs to 14 residues. The CDR3 loop is CAWTPGQRNTEAFF. The CDR3 nucleotides are TGTGCCTGGACTCCCGGACAGCGGAACACTGAAGCTTTCTTT. Full variable domain (remainder filled in from reference TRBV30 and TRBJ1-1): SQTIHQWPATLVQPVGSPLSLECTVEGTSNPNLYWYRQAAGRGLQLLFYSVGIGQISSEVPQNLSASRPQDRQFILSSKKLLLSDSGFYLCAWTPGQRNTEAFFGQGTRLTVV.

The chain joins TRBV7-9 to TRBJ1-2; 7 bases agree with TRBD1. Germline assignment: CDR1 SEHNR and CDR2 FQNEAQ (reference sequence). Trimming at V came to 5 bases and at J to 4 bases, leaving 13 bases not matched to a gene. The CDR3 sequence is 16 residues long. The CDR3 DNA reads as TGTGCCAGCAGCCCCTCGGAAGGGGGCGTAGGCTATGGCTACACCTTC. Translating it yields CASSPSEGGVGYGYTF.

J is TRBJ2-3 and V is TRBV19, with 7 bases matching TRBD2. From germline, CDR1 is LNHDA and CDR2 SQIVND (reference sequence). Losses at the gene ends were 3 bases for V and 4 bases for J; bases not matched to a gene: 4. The CDR3 covers 14 residues. CDR3 nucleotides: TGTGCCAGTAGTATGGGGGGGTCGGCAGATACGCAGTATTTT. It translates to CASSMGGSADTQYF.

V is TRBV6-5 and J is TRBJ1-2; possibly TRBD1 for D (5 bases). CDR1 MNHEY and CDR2 SVGAGI come from the germline V gene. V was trimmed by 2 bases and J by 3 bases, leaving 7 bases between them. The CDR3 sequence is 13 residues long. The CDR3 loop reads CASSYMTDYGYTF. Written as DNA, the CDR3 is TGTGCCAGCAGTTACATGACAGACTATGGCTACACCTTC.

V is TRBV5-1 and J is TRBJ1-3; D is undetermined. The germline gives CDR1 SGHRS, CDR2 YFSETQ. The CDR3 spans 15 residues. V was cut by 0 bases and J by 2 bases, with 9 bases left in between. For the CDR3, the DNA is TGCGCCAGCAGCTTGGGTGGCAACCCTGGAAACACCATATATTTT. Protein product: CASSLGGNPGNTIYF.

The J gene is TRBJ2-3, the V gene TRBV2; 7 bases are shared with TRBD2. Trimming took 6 bases from V and 4 from J; bases not matched to a gene: 4. The V gene's germline CDR1 is SNHLY and CDR2 FYNNEI. The CDR3 covers 13 residues. This chain's CDR3 is CASRGEGSDTQYF. The DNA of the CDR3 is TGTGCCAGCAGGGGGGAGGGGTCAGATACGCAGTATTTT.

The chain employs TRBV4-3 and TRBJ1-2; TRBD1 agrees at 9 bases. CDR1 is LGHNA, CDR2 YSLEER, per germline. The CDR3 consists of 15 residues. Trimming took 0 bases from V and 2 from J; bases not matched to a gene: 1. The CDR3 loop is CASSQDGTGNYGYTF. CDR3 nucleotide sequence: TGCGCCAGCAGCCAAGATGGGACAGGGAACTATGGCTACACCTTC.

The chain links TRBV6-6 to TRBJ1-2, with a possible D match to TRBD1 (5 bases). The CDR3 totals 15 residues. Germline V gene sequence: CDR1 MNHNY, CDR2 SVGAGI (reference sequence). The V gene lost 4 bases and the J gene lost 3 bases, with 15 bases spanning the gap. The CDR3 protein is CASSSKDTNHYGYTF. The CDR3 nucleotides are TGTGCCAGCAGTTCCAAGGACACGAATCACTATGGCTACACCTTC.

This clone was seen only once. J is TRBJ2-5 and V is TRBV30, with 16 bases that match TRBD2. This CDR3 is built from 19 residues. Trimming took 1 base from V and 3 from J; bases not matched to a gene: 11. The germline gives CDR1 GTSNPN, CDR2 SVGIG (reference sequence). CDR3 amino acids: CAWSAGLAGGQWGKETQYF. The CDR3 DNA reads TGTGCCTGGAGTGCGGGACTAGCGGGGGGGCAGTGGGGAAAAGAGACCCAGTACTTC.

The V gene is TRBV5-1, the J gene TRBJ2-3; 12 nucleotides match TRBD2. Germline V gene sequence: CDR1 SGHRS, CDR2 YFSETQ. The CDR3 runs to 19 residues. Trimming took 3 bases from V and 0 from J; bases not matched to a gene: 11. CDR3 nucleotide sequence: TGCGCCAGCAGCTCGGGGCTAGCGGGGGGGACGGATAGCACAGATACGCAGTATTTT. This sequence encodes CASSSGLAGGTDSTDTQYF.

The rearrangement links TRBV18 to TRBJ1-3, with D possibly TRBD1 on 5 matching bases. CDR1 is KGHSH and CDR2 is LQKENI in the germline V gene. The V end lost 6 bases, the J end lost 5 bases, and 11 bases lay between the germline ends. This CDR3 spans 13 amino acids. CDR3 bases: TGTGCCAGCTCTCAGGGAATCCGAAACACCATATATTTT. It encodes CASSQGIRNTIYF.

In this sample, this clone turned up once. This chain joins TRBV19 and TRBJ1-1; D is perhaps TRBD1 (6 bases). V gave up 6 bases and J gave up 8 bases, with 10 bases separating them. CDR3 length equals 11 residues. Germline CDR1 reads LNHDA; CDR2 reads SQIVND (reference sequence). The CDR3 DNA reads as TGTGCCAGTAGCCAAAGGGGGGAAGCTTTCTTT. Its translation: CASSQRGEAFF.

Only one count was recorded for this clone. The chain is built from TRBV9 and TRBJ2-3; 7 positions match TRBD2. The CDR3 is 13 amino acids. V shed 4 bases, J shed 1 base, and the junction held 0 bases outside the gene matches. CDR1 is SGDLS, CDR2 YYNGEE, per germline. CDR3 amino acids: CASSTSGTDTQYF. CDR3 nucleotide sequence: TGTGCCAGCAGCACTAGCGGCACAGATACGCAGTATTTT.

CDR3 DNA: TGTGCCAGCAGCGTAGTGCAGGGGTTTGAAGCTTTCTTT. Protein sequence: CASSVVQGFEAFF. The chain links TRBV9 to TRBJ1-1; possibly TRBD1 for D (6 bases). Trimming removed 0 bases from V and 7 bases from J, with 10 bases in between. The CDR3 is 13 residues long. Germline CDR1 reads SGDLS; CDR2 reads YYNGEE. Full variable domain (rest looked up from reference TRBV9 and TRBJ1-1): DSGVTQTPKHLITATGQRVTLRCSPRSGDLSVYWYQQSLDQGLQFLIQYYNGEERAKGNILERFSAQQFPDLHSELNLSSLELGDSALYFCASSVVQGFEAFFGQGTRLTVV.

The CDR3 DNA reads as TGCAGCGTTGAAATCCTCTATTCCTATGGCTACACCTTC. Translated: CSVEILYSYGYTF. The chain recombines TRBV29-1 with TRBJ1-2; unclear D gene. Germline V lookup: CDR1 SQVTM, CDR2 ANQGSEA. The ends were cut back, 2 bases at V and 4 bases at J, with 11 bases in the middle. This CDR3 is 13 amino acids long.